This TCR beta chain appears in the sequencing data of a study of shared clonotypes between healthy human individuals. Produced via immunoSEQ multiplex PCR; TCRdb's table is partial and in-frame only. The sample carries nearly 1,000,000 clones, over 60% recorded once. Germline V gene lookup returns CDR1 SGDLS and CDR2 YYNGEE. V lost 0 bases and J 6 bases, leaving 16 bases between the germline ends. The CDR3 is made up of 15 amino acids. This clone was observed a few times. V usage is TRBV9 and J usage is TRBJ2-7, with a possible D match to TRBD2 (5 bases). Sequenced sample: memory CD4+ T cells sorted from blood. Noted subset: CD45RA-negative fraction. The clonotype comes from a young man in good health. The CDR3 is CASSVDHGVRSEQYF. The CDR3 nucleotides read TGTGCCAGCAGCGTAGACCACGGGGTGCGGTCCGAGCAGTACTTC.